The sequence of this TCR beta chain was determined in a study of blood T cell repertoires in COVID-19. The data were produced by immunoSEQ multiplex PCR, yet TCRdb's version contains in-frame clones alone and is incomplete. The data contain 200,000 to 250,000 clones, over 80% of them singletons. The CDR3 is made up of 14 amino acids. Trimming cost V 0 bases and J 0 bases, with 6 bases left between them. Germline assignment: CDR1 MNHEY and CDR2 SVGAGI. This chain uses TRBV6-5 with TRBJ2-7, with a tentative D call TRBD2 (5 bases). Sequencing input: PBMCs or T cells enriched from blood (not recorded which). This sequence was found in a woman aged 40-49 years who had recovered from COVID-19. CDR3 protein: CASSYSRDSYEQYF. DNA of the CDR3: TGTGCCAGCAGTTACTCGAGGGACTCCTACGAGCAGTACTTC.